The 15 T cell receptor beta chains listed next were all sequenced from one sample in a study of blood T cell repertoires in COVID-19. Here immunoSEQ multiplex PCR was the method, and the copy in TCRdb shows in-frame clones only, minus some. The sample contains fewer than 300,000 clones, approximately 77% of which appear only once. The sequencing input was peripheral blood. The receptors originated from a woman younger than 35 with acute or convalescent COVID-19.

The chain employs TRBV7-9 and TRBJ2-2; 10 bases agree with TRBD2. Looked up from germline, CDR1 is SEHNR and CDR2 is FQNEAQ (reference sequence). The CDR3 runs 16 residues. The junction had 5 bases not matched to a gene; V was cut back by 1 base and J by 6 bases. CDR3 sequence: CASSLEAGGPSGELFF. CDR3 coding DNA: TGTGCCAGCAGCTTAGAAGCGGGAGGGCCCTCCGGGGAGCTGTTTTTT.

The rearrangement links TRBV29-1 to TRBJ1-1, with no clear D. Looked up from germline, CDR1 is SQVTM and CDR2 is ANQGSEA. V was shortened by 7 bases and J by 8 bases, with 17 bases between the two germline ends. The CDR3 spans 12 residues. This CDR3 reads CSAPGKGGEAFF. The CDR3 DNA is TGCAGCGCCCCCGGGAAGGGCGGAGAAGCTTTCTTT.

This CDR3 reads CASSEFAQGTGNTIYF. The CDR3 coding sequence is TGTGCCAGCAGTGAATTCGCGCAGGGAACTGGAAACACCATATATTTT. The chain carries TRBV6-1 and TRBJ1-3; perhaps TRBD1 as D (5 bases). V dropped 2 bases and J dropped 2 bases, with 13 bases sitting between them. Germline V lookup: CDR1 MNHNS, CDR2 SASEGT. The CDR3 loop spans 16 amino acids.

This clone came up a few times. The chain recombines TRBV12-3 or TRBV12-4 with TRBJ1-1; TRBD1 matches 9 bases. The CDR3 has 12 residues. Trimming removed 5 bases from V and 6 bases from J; junction bases left unmatched: 1. The CDR3 sequence: CASSRQGAEAFF. Written as DNA, the CDR3 is TGTGCCAGCAGTCGACAGGGGGCTGAAGCTTTCTTT.

The CDR3 loop is CASSKKFFSSGSYEQYF. CDR3 nucleotide sequence: TGTGCCAGCAGCAAAAAGTTTTTCAGTAGCGGGAGTTACGAGCAGTACTTC. The rearrangement joins TRBV21-1 to TRBJ2-7; the tabulated D call, TRBD2, remains unverified against the DNA. TRBV21-1 is deemed a pseudogene. The CDR3 has 17 residues.

V and J are TRBV6-5 and TRBJ1-4, with unresolved D. V gave up 0 bases and J gave up 4 bases, with 6 bases separating them. Per germline, CDR1 MNHEY and CDR2 SVGAGI. There are 14 residues in the CDR3. CDR3 nucleotide sequence: TGTGCCAGCAGTTACTCGTGGAGTAATGAAAAACTGTTTTTT. It is translated as CASSYSWSNEKLFF.

This rearrangement joins TRBV13 to TRBJ2-5; D is perhaps TRBD1 (5 bases). Germline values: CDR1 PRHDT, CDR2 FYEKMQ (reference sequence). The CDR3 is 13 residues long. V lost 1 base, J lost 3 bases, and 6 bases lay in between. CDR3 nucleotides: TGTGCCAGCAGCTTAGAAGGGGAAGAGACCCAGTACTTC. Translation gives CASSLEGEETQYF. The whole variable domain, remainder taken from reference TRBV13 and TRBJ2-5, is AAGVIQSPRHLIKEKRETATLKCYPIPRHDTVYWYQQGPGQDPQFLISFYEKMQSDKGSIPDRFSAQQFSDYHSELNMSSLELGDSALYFCASSLEGEETQYFGPGTRLLVL.

As regards this clone: The junction shows a germline mismatch at one end, possibly a read error. V usage is TRBV7-7 and J usage is TRBJ2-1, with D perhaps matching TRBD2 (7 bases). Germline assignment: CDR1 SSHAT and CDR2 FNYEAQ (reference sequence). CDR3 length equals 17 residues. For the CDR3, the DNA is TGTGCTAGCAGCTTAGCTTATCAAGGGACTACAGGGAATGAGCAGTTCTTC. As protein: CASSLAYQGTTGNEQFF.

V and J are TRBV5-1 and TRBJ2-5, with D tentatively TRBD2 (5 bases). Germline V gene data show CDR1 as SGHRS and CDR2 as YFSETQ. V dropped 0 bases and J dropped 4 bases, with 13 bases sitting between them. The CDR3 has 15 amino acids. For the CDR3, the DNA is TGCGCCAGCAGCTTGGAAAGGAGGAGTGGAGAGACCCAGTACTTC. Its translation is CASSLERRSGETQYF.

This clone was observed a few times. The rearrangement links TRBV7-9 to TRBJ1-6; 8 bases are a match to TRBD1. Germline V gives CDR1 SEHNR, CDR2 FQNEAQ (reference sequence). The J segment lost 15 bases and the V segment lost 5 bases, leaving 15 bases of the junction unmatched. The CDR3 length is 15 residues. This CDR3 is CASSPGGTRDRRLHF. Here the CDR3 DNA reads TGTGCCAGCAGCCCCGGGGGGACACGGGACAGGCGCCTCCACTTT.

This chain joins TRBV24-1 and TRBJ1-1; D possibly corresponds to TRBD1 (6 bases). CDR1 and CDR2 from the germline V gene are KGHDR and SFDVKD. V lost 6 bases, J lost 11 bases, and 12 bases lay in between. The CDR3 contains 11 residues. The CDR3 is CATSKQGTAFF. As DNA, the CDR3 is TGTGCCACCAGTAAACAGGGAACGGCTTTCTTT.

This clone is a singleton in its sample. The chain recombines TRBV25-1 with TRBJ2-3; possible D gene TRBD2, 6 bases. V was cut by 0 bases and J by 2 bases, with 18 bases left in between. Germline V gene sequence: CDR1 MGHDK, CDR2 SYGVNS. This CDR3 comprises 18 residues. Here the CDR3 reads CASSEYAAGTEYTDTQYF. CDR3 sequence (DNA): TGTGCCAGCAGTGAATACGCGGCGGGAACGGAATACACAGATACGCAGTATTTT.

The CDR3 reads CTSSPRDRGWAEAFF. The CDR3 bases are TGCACCAGTTCTCCCCGGGACAGGGGTTGGGCTGAAGCTTTCTTT. J is TRBJ1-1 and V is TRBV1; the table calls TRBD1, which could not be checked here. TRBV1 is given as a pseudogene. The CDR3 totals 15 residues.

The chain links TRBV7-6 to TRBJ2-7; TRBD1 aligns across 9 bases. V lost 3 bases and J lost 3; bases outside the gene matches: 15. This CDR3 comprises 18 residues. Per the germline V gene, CDR1 is SGHVS and CDR2 is FNYEAQ. The CDR3 DNA reads TGTGCCAGCAGCTTGGGGACGGGCACCGGGACAGGGAACTACGAGCAGTACTTC. As protein: CASSLGTGTGTGNYEQYF.

The rearrangement uses TRBV5-4 and TRBJ2-6, with 10 bases that match TRBD1. The trim removed 1 base at V and 0 bases at J, leaving 7 bases unmatched. Germline V gene data show CDR1 as SGHNT and CDR2 as YYREEE (reference sequence). The CDR3 length is 19 residues. The CDR3 here is CASSLLGTGAYSGANVLTF. In DNA form, the CDR3 reads TGTGCCAGCAGCTTGCTTGGGACAGGGGCGTACTCTGGGGCCAACGTCCTGACTTTC.